This TCR beta chain comes out of a study of blood T cell repertoires in COVID-19. Study-level background: Samples came from the United States, Italy and Spain, spanning acute and convalescent COVID-19.

Those who participated ranged in age from roughly 18 to 90 years and resided in about two dozen US areas. Participant-given clinical history determined each cohort assignment. In the study's own analysis: Researchers report that nucleated cell counts were estimated from reference gene primer amplification. Libraries were prepared by immunoSEQ multiplex PCR; TCRdb keeps only in-frame clonotypes and omits some of them. V and J calls and clone size follow that table, whereas D and trimming were derived from the DNA. Found here are about 270,000 clones, roughly 88% of them singletons; the top ten hold approximately 1%. Germline CDR1 reads MNHEY; CDR2 reads SMNVEV (reference sequence). The V gene lost 4 bases and the J gene lost 2 bases, with 11 bases spanning the gap. The CDR3 covers 15 residues.

This receptor was identified in a woman under 40 who had recovered from COVID-19. The sequenced material came from PBMCs or T cells enriched from blood (not recorded which). The V and J genes are TRBV27 and TRBJ2-2; D is possibly TRBD1 (5 bases). The CDR3 region has the DNA TGTGCCAGCAGTTATGGGGCAGCTAACACCGGGGAGCTGTTTTTT. It yields the protein CASSYGAANTGELFF.